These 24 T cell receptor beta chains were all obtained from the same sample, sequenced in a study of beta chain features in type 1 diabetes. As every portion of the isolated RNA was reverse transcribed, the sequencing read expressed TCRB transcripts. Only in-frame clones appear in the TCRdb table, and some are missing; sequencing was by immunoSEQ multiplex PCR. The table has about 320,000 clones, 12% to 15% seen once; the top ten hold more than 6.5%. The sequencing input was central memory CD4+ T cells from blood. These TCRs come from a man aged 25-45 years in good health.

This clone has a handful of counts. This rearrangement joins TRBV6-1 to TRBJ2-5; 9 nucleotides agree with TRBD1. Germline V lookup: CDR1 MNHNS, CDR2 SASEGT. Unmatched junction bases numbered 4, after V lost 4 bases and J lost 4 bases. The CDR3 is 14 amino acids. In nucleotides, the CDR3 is TGTGCCAGCAGTGGACAGGGGGGGAGAGAGACCCAGTACTTC. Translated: CASSGQGGRETQYF.

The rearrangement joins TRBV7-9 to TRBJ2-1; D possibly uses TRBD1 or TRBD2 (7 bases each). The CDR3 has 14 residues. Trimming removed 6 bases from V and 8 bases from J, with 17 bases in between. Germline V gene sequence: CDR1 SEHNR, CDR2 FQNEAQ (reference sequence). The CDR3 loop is CASRTSLGGYEQFF. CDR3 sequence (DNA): TGTGCCAGCAGGACTAGCTTAGGGGGCTATGAGCAGTTCTTC.

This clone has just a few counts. The CDR3 here is CASSGTGGGTDTQYF. CDR3 sequence (DNA): TGTGCCAGTAGCGGGACAGGGGGCGGCACAGATACGCAGTATTTT. V is TRBV19 and J is TRBJ2-3, with 12 nucleotides matching TRBD1. The ends lost 6 bases at V and 1 base at J; junction bases unmatched: 2. CDR3 size: 15 residues. Germline CDR1 and CDR2: LNHDA and SQIVND (reference sequence).

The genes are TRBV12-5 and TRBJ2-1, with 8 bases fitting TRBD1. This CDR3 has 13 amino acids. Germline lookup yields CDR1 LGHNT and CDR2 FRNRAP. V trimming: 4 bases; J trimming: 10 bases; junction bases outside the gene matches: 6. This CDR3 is CASGSDRGWEQFF. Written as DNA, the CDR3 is TGTGCTAGTGGTTCCGACAGGGGTTGGGAGCAGTTCTTC.

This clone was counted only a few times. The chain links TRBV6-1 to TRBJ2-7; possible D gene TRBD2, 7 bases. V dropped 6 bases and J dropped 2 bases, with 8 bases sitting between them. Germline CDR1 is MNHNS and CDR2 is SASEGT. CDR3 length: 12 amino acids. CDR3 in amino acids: CASSGGPYEQYV. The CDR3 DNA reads TGTGCCAGCAGCGGGGGGCCCTACGAGCAGTACGTC.

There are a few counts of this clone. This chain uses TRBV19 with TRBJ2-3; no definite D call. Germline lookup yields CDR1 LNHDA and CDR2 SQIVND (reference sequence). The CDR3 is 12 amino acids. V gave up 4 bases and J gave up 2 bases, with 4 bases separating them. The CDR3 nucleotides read TGTGCCAGTAGTAGCGTCACAGATACGCAGTATTTT. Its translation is CASSSVTDTQYF.

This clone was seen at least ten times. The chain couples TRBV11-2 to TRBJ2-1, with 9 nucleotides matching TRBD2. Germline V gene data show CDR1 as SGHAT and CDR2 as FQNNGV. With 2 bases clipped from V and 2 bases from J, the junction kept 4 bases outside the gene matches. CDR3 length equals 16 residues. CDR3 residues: CASSLHSSGTYNEQFF. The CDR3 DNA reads TGTGCCAGCAGCTTACATTCTAGCGGGACCTACAATGAGCAGTTCTTC.

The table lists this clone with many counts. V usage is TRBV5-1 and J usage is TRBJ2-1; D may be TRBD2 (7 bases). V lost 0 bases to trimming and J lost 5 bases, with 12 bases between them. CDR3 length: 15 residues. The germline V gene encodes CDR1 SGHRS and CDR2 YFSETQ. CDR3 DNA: TGCGCCAGCAGCTTGGAAGGGGGAGGGGACAATGAGCAGTTCTTC. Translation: CASSLEGGGDNEQFF.

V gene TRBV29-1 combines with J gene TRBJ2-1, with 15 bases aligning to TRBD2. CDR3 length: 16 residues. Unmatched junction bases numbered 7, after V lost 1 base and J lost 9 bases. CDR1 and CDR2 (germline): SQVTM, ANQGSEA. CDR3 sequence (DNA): TGCAGCGTTGAAGGGACTAGCGGGGGGGCCCCCGGTGAGCAGTTCTTC. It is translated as CSVEGTSGGAPGEQFF.

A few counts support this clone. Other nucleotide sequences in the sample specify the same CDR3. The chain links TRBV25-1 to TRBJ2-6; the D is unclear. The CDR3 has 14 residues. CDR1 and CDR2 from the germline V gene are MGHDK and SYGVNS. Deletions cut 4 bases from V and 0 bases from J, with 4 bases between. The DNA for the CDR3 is TGTGCCAGCAGTGTTGGCTCTGGGGCCAACGTCCTGACTTTC. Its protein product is CASSVGSGANVLTF.

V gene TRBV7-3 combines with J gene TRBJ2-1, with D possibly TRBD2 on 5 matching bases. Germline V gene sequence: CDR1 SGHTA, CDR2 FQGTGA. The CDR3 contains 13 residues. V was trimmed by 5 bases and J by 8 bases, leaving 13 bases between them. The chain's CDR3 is CASSLPSGDEQFF. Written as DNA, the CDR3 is TGTGCCAGCAGCCTCCCCTCCGGGGATGAGCAGTTCTTC.

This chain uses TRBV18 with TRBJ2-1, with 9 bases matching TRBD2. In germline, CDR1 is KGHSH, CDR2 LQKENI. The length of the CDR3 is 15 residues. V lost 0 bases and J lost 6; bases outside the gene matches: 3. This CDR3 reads CASSPPAGGFNEQFF. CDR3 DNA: TGTGCCAGCTCACCACCAGCGGGGGGTTTCAATGAGCAGTTCTTC.

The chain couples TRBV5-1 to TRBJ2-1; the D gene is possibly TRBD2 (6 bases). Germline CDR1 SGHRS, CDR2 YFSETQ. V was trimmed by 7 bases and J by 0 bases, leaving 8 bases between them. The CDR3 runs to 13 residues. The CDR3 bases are TGCGCCAGCCGGGGGAGCTCCTACAATGAGCAGTTCTTC. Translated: CASRGSSYNEQFF.

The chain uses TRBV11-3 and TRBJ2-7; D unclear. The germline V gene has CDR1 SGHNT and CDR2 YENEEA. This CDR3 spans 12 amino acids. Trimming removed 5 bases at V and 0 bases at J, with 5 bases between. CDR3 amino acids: CASSQSSYEQYF. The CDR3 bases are TGTGCCAGCAGCCAGAGCTCCTACGAGCAGTACTTC.

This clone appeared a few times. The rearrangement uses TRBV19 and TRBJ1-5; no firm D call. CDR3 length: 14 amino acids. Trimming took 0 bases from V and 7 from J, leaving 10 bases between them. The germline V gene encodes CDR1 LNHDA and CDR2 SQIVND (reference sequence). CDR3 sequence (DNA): TGTGCCAGTAGTATAGAGGGGAGCTGGCAGCCCCAGCATTTT. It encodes CASSIEGSWQPQHF.

CDR3 region: CASRRFEGRNTIYF. CDR3 in DNA: TGTGCCAGCAGACGCTTCGAGGGAAGGAACACCATATATTTT. This rearrangement joins TRBV7-9 to TRBJ1-3; D ambiguous. In germline, CDR1 is SEHNR, CDR2 FQNEAQ (reference sequence). The length of the CDR3 is 14 residues. With 6 bases removed from V and 7 bases from J, the gap between germline ends came to 16 bases.

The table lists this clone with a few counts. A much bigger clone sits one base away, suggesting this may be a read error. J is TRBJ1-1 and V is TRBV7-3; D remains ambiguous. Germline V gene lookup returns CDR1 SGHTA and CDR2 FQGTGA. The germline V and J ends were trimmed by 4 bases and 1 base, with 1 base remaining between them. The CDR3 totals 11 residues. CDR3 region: CASSSNTEAFF. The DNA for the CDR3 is TGTGCCAGCAGCTCGAACACTGAAGCTTTCTTT.

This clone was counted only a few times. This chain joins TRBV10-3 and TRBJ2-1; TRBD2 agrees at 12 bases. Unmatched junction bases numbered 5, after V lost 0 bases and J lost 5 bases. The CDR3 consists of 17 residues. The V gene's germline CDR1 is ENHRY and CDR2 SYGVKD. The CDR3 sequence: CAISESTSGSFDNEQFF. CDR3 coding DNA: TGTGCCATCAGTGAGTCGACTAGCGGGAGCTTCGACAATGAGCAGTTCTTC.

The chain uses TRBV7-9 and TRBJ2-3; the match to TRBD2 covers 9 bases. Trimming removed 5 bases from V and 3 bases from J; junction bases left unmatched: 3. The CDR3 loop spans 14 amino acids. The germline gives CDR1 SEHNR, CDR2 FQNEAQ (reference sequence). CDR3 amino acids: CASSRTSETDTQYF. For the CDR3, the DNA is TGTGCCAGCAGCCGGACTAGCGAGACAGATACGCAGTATTTT.

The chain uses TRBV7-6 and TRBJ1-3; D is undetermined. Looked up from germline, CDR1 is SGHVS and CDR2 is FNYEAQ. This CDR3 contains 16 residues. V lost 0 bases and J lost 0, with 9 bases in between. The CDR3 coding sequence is TGTGCCAGCAGCTTAGCCCCCACCAGCTCTGGAAACACCATATATTTT. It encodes CASSLAPTSSGNTIYF.

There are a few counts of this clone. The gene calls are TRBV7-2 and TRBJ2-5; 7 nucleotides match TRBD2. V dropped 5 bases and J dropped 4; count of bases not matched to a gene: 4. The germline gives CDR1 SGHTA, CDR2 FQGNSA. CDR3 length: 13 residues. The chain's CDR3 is CASSGLVPETQYF. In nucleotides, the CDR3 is TGTGCCAGCAGCGGACTAGTCCCAGAGACCCAGTACTTC.

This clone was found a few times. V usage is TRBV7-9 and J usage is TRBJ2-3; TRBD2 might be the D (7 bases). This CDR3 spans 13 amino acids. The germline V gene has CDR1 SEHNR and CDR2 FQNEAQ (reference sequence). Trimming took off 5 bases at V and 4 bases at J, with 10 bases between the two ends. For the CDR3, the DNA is TGTGCCAGCAGCCGAGGGGGGGCAGATACGCAGTATTTT. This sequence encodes CASSRGGADTQYF.

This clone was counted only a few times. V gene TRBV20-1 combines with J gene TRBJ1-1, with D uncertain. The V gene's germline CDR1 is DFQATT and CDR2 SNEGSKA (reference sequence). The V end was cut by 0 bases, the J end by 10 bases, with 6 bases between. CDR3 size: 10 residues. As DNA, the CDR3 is TGCAGTGCTAGAGATATTGCAGCTTTCTTT. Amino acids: CSARDIAAFF.

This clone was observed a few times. The CDR3 here is CASSEAPRTNEKLFF. CDR3 bases: TGTGCCAGCAGTGAAGCTCCCAGAACTAATGAAAAACTGTTTTTT. This chain links TRBV6-1 with TRBJ1-4; D is unresolved. With 0 bases removed from V and 1 base from J, the gap between germline ends came to 6 bases. Germline loops: CDR1 MNHNS, CDR2 SASEGT. The CDR3 has 15 amino acids.